Following are 3 T cell receptor beta chains from one sample sequenced in a study of blood T cell repertoires in COVID-19 (dated by TCRdb to 2019 to 2021). Library method: the immunoSEQ multiplex PCR assay. TCRdb stores this immuneACCESS table with in-frame sequences only. Part of the clones is absent; in the studies checked, under half of the shortfall reflects unresolved V genes, and no reason is known for the rest. For this sample the table gives some 270,000 clones, of which roughly 89% were detected only once. The ten largest clones add up to 1.5% to 2% of the sample. The source material was PBMCs or T cells enriched from blood (not recorded which). These receptors all stem from a woman in her thirties or forties who had recovered from COVID-19.

This chain links TRBV9 with TRBJ2-3, with TRBD2 matching 8 bases. J was trimmed by 0 bases and V by 5 bases; bases with no gene match: 5. Germline assignment: CDR1 SGDLS and CDR2 YYNGEE. This CDR3 spans 15 amino acids. CDR3 residues: CASSGTSGSTDTQYF. Here the CDR3 DNA reads TGTGCCAGCAGTGGAACTAGCGGTAGCACAGATACGCAGTATTTT.

The J gene is TRBJ1-1, the V gene TRBV11-3; 9 bases fit TRBD1. V gave up 5 bases and J gave up 7 bases; unmatched junction bases: 8. The V gene's germline CDR1 is SGHNT and CDR2 YENEEA. The CDR3 spans 14 residues. CDR3 protein: CASSQDRGRGEAFF. The CDR3 DNA sequence: TGTGCCAGCAGCCAGGACAGGGGTCGAGGTGAAGCTTTCTTT. Full variable domain (outside the CDR3, taken from reference TRBV11-3 and TRBJ1-1): EAGVVQSPRYKIIEKKQPVAFWCNPISGHNTLYWYLQNLGQGPELLIRYENEEAVDDSQLPKDRFSAERLKGVDSTLKIQPAELGDSAVYLCASSQDRGRGEAFFGQGTRLTVV.

The chain employs TRBV18 and TRBJ2-5; the match to TRBD1 covers 8 bases. From germline, CDR1 is KGHSH and CDR2 LQKENI. V gave up 5 bases and J gave up 1 base; unmatched junction bases: 3. This CDR3 is built from 14 residues. CDR3 coding DNA: TGTGCCAGCTCAGCAGGGACAGGCCAAGAGACCCAGTACTTC. This sequence encodes CASSAGTGQETQYF. Variable domain in full (rest from reference TRBV18 and TRBJ2-5): NAGVMQNPRHLVRRRGQEARLRCSPMKGHSHVYWYRQLPEEGLKFMVYLQKENIIDESGMPKERFSAEFPKEGPSILRIQQVVRGDSAAYFCASSAGTGQETQYFGPGTRLLVL.